A single sample gave rise to the 10 T cell receptor beta chains below, sequenced in a study of low-dose radiotherapy and immunotherapy resistance in tumors. First-strand cDNA used TRAV- and TRBV-specific primers, covering alpha and beta chains. With a V-primer adapter and a constant-region primer, TCRs were amplified for about 20 PCR cycles. TCRdb analysed the reads with MiXCR anew, one entry per CDR3 protein. The sample yields tens of thousands of distinct CDR3 sequences, 25% to 30% seen once. Time point meaning: after trial treatment. Treatment of the sample: LDRT plus nivolumab, ipilimumab, low-dose cyclophosphamide and aspirin (RACIN trial). Sequenced material: PBMCs, taken after low-dose radiotherapy plus immunotherapy. All receptors come from a male donor with prostate cancer.

The chain employs TRBV28 and TRBJ1-1; no clear D. Trimming pared 7 bases from V and 0 bases from J, leaving 12 bases between. This CDR3 comprises 14 residues. In germline, CDR1 is MDHEN, CDR2 SYDVKM. CDR3 nucleotides: TGTGCCAGCACCCCTCCCGGACTGAACACTGAAGCTTTCTTT. Protein product: CASTPPGLNTEAFF.

This chain joins TRBV7-8 and TRBJ2-2; D possibly corresponds to TRBD2 (5 bases). This CDR3 contains 14 residues. V lost 5 bases, J lost 6 bases, and 13 bases lay in between. Germline V gene lookup returns CDR1 SGHVS and CDR2 FQNEAQ. CDR3 protein: CASSPTNGAGELFF. The CDR3 DNA reads as TGTGCCAGCAGCCCTACGAACGGGGCCGGGGAGCTGTTTTTT.

The table lists this clonotype with many counts. The genes are TRBV5-4 and TRBJ1-1; D gene uncertain. The CDR3 extends over 15 amino acids. V lost 0 bases to trimming and J lost 3 bases, with 12 bases between them. The germline V gene encodes CDR1 SGHNT and CDR2 YYREEE (reference sequence). CDR3 DNA: TGTGCCAGCAGCTTGGACGCGGAGGCTCACACTGAAGCTTTCTTT. Residues: CASSLDAEAHTEAFF.

This clonotype was recorded a few times. The likely explanation is a read error, given a far larger clone one base away. V is TRBV3-1 and J is TRBJ2-7; D gene uncertain. The V end lost 1 base, the J end lost 7 bases, and 17 bases lay between the germline ends. The CDR3 is 15 residues long. The V gene's germline CDR1 is LGHDT and CDR2 YNNKEL (reference sequence). The CDR3: CASSQALALHNEQYF. The CDR3 DNA is TGTGCCAGCAGCCAAGCTCTGGCTCTCCACAATGAGCAGTACTTC.

This clonotype has at least ten counts. The chain uses TRBV30 and TRBJ2-7, with D maybe TRBD2 (5 bases). The CDR3 spans 12 residues. The germline CDR1 and CDR2 sequences are GTSNPN and SVGIG (reference sequence). Trimming shortened V by 3 bases and J by 6 bases, and 12 bases separated the two germline ends. CDR3 amino acids: CAWSGQRGEQYF. CDR3 coding DNA: TGTGCCTGGAGCGGGCAACGGGGCGAGCAGTACTTC.

This clonotype has at least ten counts. The V call is TRBV5-1, the J call TRBJ2-5; TRBD2 matches at 7 bases. J lost 5 bases, V lost 7 bases, and 14 bases had no gene match. The length of the CDR3 is 15 residues. Germline assignment: CDR1 SGHRS and CDR2 YFSETQ. DNA of the CDR3: TGCGCCAGCTCGCCGGGGGGAATTCGGATGGAGACCCAGTACTTC. Translation gives CASSPGGIRMETQYF.

This clonotype was observed at least ten times. The chain has TRBV6-6 and TRBJ1-3; D gene unclear. In germline, CDR1 is MNHNY, CDR2 SVGAGI (reference sequence). CDR3 length equals 14 residues. With 0 bases removed from V and 4 bases from J, the gap between germline ends came to 7 bases. The CDR3 DNA reads TGTGCCAGCAGTTACTCGTTCTTCGGAAACACCATATATTTT. Translating gives CASSYSFFGNTIYF.

In this sample, this clonotype turned up a few times. The V call is TRBV28, the J call TRBJ1-4, with 7 bases identical to TRBD1. This CDR3 is 14 amino acids long. In germline, CDR1 is MDHEN, CDR2 SYDVKM. The V gene end was trimmed by 6 bases and the J gene end by 6 bases; junction bases not matched to a gene: 7. The CDR3 is CASSNTGTDEKLFF. The CDR3 nucleotides are TGTGCCAGCAGCAATACCGGGACAGATGAAAAACTGTTTTTT.

This clonotype has only a few counts. The chain couples TRBV7-2 to TRBJ2-1; D may be TRBD2 (5 bases). The CDR3 totals 13 residues. Germline V gives CDR1 SGHTA, CDR2 FQGNSA. V lost 0 bases and J lost 10, with 10 bases in between. CDR3 bases: TGTGCCAGCAGCTTAGCGAGGGATGGCGAGCAGTTCTTC. Protein sequence: CASSLARDGEQFF.

This clonotype was detected many times. This rearrangement joins TRBV28 to TRBJ2-7; 8 bases map to TRBD1. This CDR3 has 14 residues. Germline V gene sequence: CDR1 MDHEN, CDR2 SYDVKM. With 4 bases clipped from V and 2 bases from J, the junction kept 4 bases outside the gene matches. The CDR3 is CASSSGQATYEQYF. The CDR3, as DNA: TGTGCCAGCAGTTCGGGACAGGCTACCTACGAGCAGTACTTC.